The 7 T cell receptor beta chains below were found in one sample sequenced in a study of T cells of healthy individuals. TCRdb called the 5' RACE reads again in MiXCR, with one record for every CDR3 protein. The sample has 65,000 to 95,000 distinct CDR3 sequences, roughly 5.1% seen once. The receptors derive from a female donor in good health.

This clonotype was observed a few times. The genes are TRBV19 and TRBJ1-2, with D perhaps TRBD1 (5 bases). CDR3 size: 13 residues. Trimming shortened V by 3 bases and J by 8 bases, and 13 bases separated the two germline ends. The germline CDR1 and CDR2 sequences are LNHDA and SQIVND (reference sequence). The chain's CDR3 is CASSIQQGYGYTF. In DNA, the CDR3 is TGTGCCAGTAGTATTCAGCAGGGCTACGGCTACACCTTC.

Relative to its sample, this clonotype is medium-sized (0.01 to 0.1%). The rearrangement joins TRBV7-2 to TRBJ1-1, with a tentative D call TRBD1 (5 bases). Germline values: CDR1 SGHTA, CDR2 FQGNSA. V lost 8 bases, J lost 3 bases, and 10 bases lay in between. The CDR3 is 12 residues long. The CDR3 DNA is TGTGCCAGCGTGGGGGGGTACACTGAAGCTTTCTTT. This codes for CASVGGYTEAFF. The full variable domain, its missing parts supplied by reference TRBV7-2 and TRBJ1-1, is GAGVSQSPSNKVTEKGKDVELRCDPISGHTALYWYRQSLGQGLEFLIYFQGNSAPDKSGLPSDRFSAERTGGSVSTLTIQRTQQEDSAVYLCASVGGYTEAFFGQGTRLTVV.

This clonotype was observed a few times. V usage is TRBV12-5 and J usage is TRBJ1-2; no clear D. This CDR3 spans 17 amino acids. The germline CDR1 and CDR2 sequences are LGHNT and FRNRAP. V shed 0 bases and J shed 3 bases, with 17 bases lying between them. This CDR3 is CASGLVLGREFDYGYTF. The CDR3 nucleotides read TGTGCTAGTGGTTTGGTCCTGGGGAGGGAATTTGACTATGGCTACACCTTC.

This clonotype was detected many times. This sequence joins TRBV7-2 and TRBJ2-6; 11 bases line up with TRBD2. This CDR3 has 17 amino acids. Germline V gene data show CDR1 as SGHTA and CDR2 as FQGNSA. After removal of 7 bases from V and 4 bases from J, the junction contained 9 bases not matched to a gene. The CDR3 nucleotides are TGTGCCAGCACGATGGTAGCGGGAGGGCAGGGGGCCAACGTCCTGACTTTC. Protein sequence: CASTMVAGGQGANVLTF. Looking up the rest from reference TRBV7-2 and TRBJ2-6 gives the full variable domain: GAGVSQSPSNKVTEKGKDVELRCDPISGHTALYWYRQSLGQGLEFLIYFQGNSAPDKSGLPSDRFSAERTGGSVSTLTIQRTQQEDSAVYLCASTMVAGGQGANVLTFGAGSRLTVL.

The sample holds many counts of this clonotype. The chain joins TRBV20-1 to TRBJ2-3, with TRBD1 matching over 10 bases. The CDR3 spans 13 residues. Germline V gene data show CDR1 as DFQATT and CDR2 as SNEGSKA (reference sequence). DNA for the CDR3: TGCAGCAAGACAGGGGGCAGTCCAGATACGCAGTATTTT. It is translated as CSKTGGSPDTQYF.

This clonotype was found many times. The chain carries TRBV7-3 and TRBJ2-2; TRBD2 matches at 9 bases. V dropped 3 bases and J dropped 4; count of bases not matched to a gene: 9. Germline-derived CDR1 and CDR2 are SGHTA and FQGTGA. CDR3 length: 17 amino acids. The CDR3 region is CASSFWAAGGFTGELFF. In nucleotides, the CDR3 is TGTGCCAGCAGCTTCTGGGCCGCGGGAGGGTTCACCGGGGAGCTGTTTTTT. Based on the CDR3 plus reference TRBV7-3 and TRBJ2-2, the full variable domain is GAGVSQTPSNKVTEKGKYVELRCDPISGHTALYWYRQSLGQGPEFLIYFQGTGAADDSGLPNDRFFAVRPEGSVSTLKIQRTERGDSAVYLCASSFWAAGGFTGELFFGEGSRLTVL.

Many counts were recorded for this clonotype. CDR3 nucleotide sequence: TGCAGCGTTGACGGTGAGCCAGACCCGGCCAATCAGCCCCAGCATTTT. Amino acids: CSVDGEPDPANQPQHF. The V and J genes are TRBV29-1 and TRBJ1-5; no clear D. This CDR3 has 16 residues. Trimming left V 3 bases short and J 3 bases short, with 18 bases between. Germline V gene data show CDR1 as SQVTM and CDR2 as ANQGSEA. Full variable domain (rest looked up from reference TRBV29-1 and TRBJ1-5): SAVISQKPSRDICQRGTSLTIQCQVDSQVTMMFWYRQQPGQSLTLIATANQGSEATYESGFVIDKFPISRPNLTFSTLTVSNMSPEDSSIYLCSVDGEPDPANQPQHFGDGTRLSIL.